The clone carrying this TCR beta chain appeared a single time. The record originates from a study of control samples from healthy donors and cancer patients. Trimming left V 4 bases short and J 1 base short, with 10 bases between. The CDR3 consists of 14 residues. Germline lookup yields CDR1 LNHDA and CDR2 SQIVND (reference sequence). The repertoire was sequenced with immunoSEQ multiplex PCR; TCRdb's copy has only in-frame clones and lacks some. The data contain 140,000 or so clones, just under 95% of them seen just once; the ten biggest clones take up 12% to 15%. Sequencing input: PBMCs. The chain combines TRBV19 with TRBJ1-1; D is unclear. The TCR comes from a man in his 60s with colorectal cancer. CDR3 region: CASSTRHWNTEAFF. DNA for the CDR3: TGTGCCAGTAGTACCCGACACTGGAACACTGAAGCTTTCTTT.